This T cell receptor (beta chain) was sequenced during a study of cytomegalovirus exposure and HLA in healthy donors. The study ran its PCR with 60 Vbeta and 13 Jbeta primers. TCRdb's copy holds only in-frame clones and misses some; the assay was immunoSEQ multiplex PCR. This sample has 100,000 to 150,000 clones; over 75% occur once, and the top ten carry 2% to 2.5%. This clone was counted a few times. Its cognate antigen is unknown. Germline V CDR1 and CDR2: SGHNT, YYREEE (reference sequence). The V and J ends lost 0 bases and 5 bases respectively, with 5 bases between them. CDR3 length equals 12 residues. Findings and caveats of the study: Prior analysis indicated that the majority of TCR beta V segments exhibited productivity approximately 87% or approximately 30% of the time. Clonal expansion was found to be greater in HLA-associated TCR beta chains than in equally common others in a later analysis. Despite most TCR sequences being rare, some public TCRs occurred in many donors.

This receptor was taken from a man in his thirties or forties in good health and CMV-seronegative. Material for sequencing was PBMCs. The rearrangement links TRBV5-4 to TRBJ2-5; D is uncertain. The CDR3 spells CASSLAGETQYF. In DNA, the CDR3 is TGTGCCAGCAGCTTGGCCGGGGAGACCCAGTACTTC.